This entry features one T cell receptor beta chain sequence. This sample was included in a study of control samples from healthy donors and cancer patients. Here immunoSEQ multiplex PCR was the method, and the copy in TCRdb shows in-frame clones only, minus some. Here the sample spans under 200,000 clones, roughly 89% being singletons. The clonotype was recovered from a woman aged 25-40 years in good health. The sequenced sample consisted of blood.

CDR3 DNA: TGTGCCATCAGTGATGGAGGGGGGAACAATGAGCAGTTCTTC. Amino acid sequence: CAISDGGGNNEQFF. The V call is TRBV10-3, the J call TRBJ2-1; possibly TRBD1 or TRBD2 for D (6 bases each). Germline CDR1 and CDR2: ENHRY and SYGVKD. This CDR3 has 14 residues. Trimming took 3 bases from V and 5 from J, leaving 11 bases between them.